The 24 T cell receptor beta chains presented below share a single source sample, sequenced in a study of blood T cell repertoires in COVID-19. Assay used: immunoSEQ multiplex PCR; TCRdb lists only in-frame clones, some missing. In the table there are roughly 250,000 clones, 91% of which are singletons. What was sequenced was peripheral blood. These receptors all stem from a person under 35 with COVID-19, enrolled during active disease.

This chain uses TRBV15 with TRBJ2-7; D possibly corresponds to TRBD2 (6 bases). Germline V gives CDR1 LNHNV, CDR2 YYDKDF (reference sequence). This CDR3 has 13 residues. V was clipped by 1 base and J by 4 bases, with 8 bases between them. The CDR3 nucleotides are TGTGCCACCAGCAGAGTGGAGGGATACGAGCAGTACTTC. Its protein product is CATSRVEGYEQYF.

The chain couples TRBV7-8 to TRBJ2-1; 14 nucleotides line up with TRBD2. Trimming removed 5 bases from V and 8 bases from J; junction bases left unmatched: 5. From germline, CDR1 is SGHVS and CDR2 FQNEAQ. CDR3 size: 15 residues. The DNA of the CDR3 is TGTGCCAGCAGCGAGGGACTAGCGGGAGTCTATGAGCAGTTCTTC. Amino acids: CASSEGLAGVYEQFF.

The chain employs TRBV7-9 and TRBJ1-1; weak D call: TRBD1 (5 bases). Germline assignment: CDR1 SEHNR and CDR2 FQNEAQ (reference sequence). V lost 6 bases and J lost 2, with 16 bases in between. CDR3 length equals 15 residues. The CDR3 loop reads CASSLGGDPNTEAFF. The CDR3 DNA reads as TGTGCCAGCAGTCTCGGGGGGGATCCCAACACTGAAGCTTTCTTT.

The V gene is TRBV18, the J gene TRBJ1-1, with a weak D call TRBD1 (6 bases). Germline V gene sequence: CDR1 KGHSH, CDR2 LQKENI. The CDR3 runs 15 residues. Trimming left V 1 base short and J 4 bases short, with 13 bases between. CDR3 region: CASSPLGGVGTEAFF. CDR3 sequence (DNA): TGTGCCAGCTCACCACTTGGGGGCGTTGGCACTGAAGCTTTCTTT.

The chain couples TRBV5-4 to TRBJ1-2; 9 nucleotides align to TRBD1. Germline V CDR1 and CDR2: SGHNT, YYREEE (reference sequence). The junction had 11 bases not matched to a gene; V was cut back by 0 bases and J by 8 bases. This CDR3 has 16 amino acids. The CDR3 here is CASSLEWGQGTGGYTF. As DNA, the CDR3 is TGTGCCAGCAGCTTGGAATGGGGACAGGGTACCGGAGGCTACACCTTC. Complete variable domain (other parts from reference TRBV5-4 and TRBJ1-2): ETGVTQSPTHLIKTRGQQVTLRCSSQSGHNTVSWYQQALGQGPQFIFQYYREEENGRGNFPPRFSGLQFPNYSSELNVNALELDDSALYLCASSLEWGQGTGGYTFGSGTRLTVV.

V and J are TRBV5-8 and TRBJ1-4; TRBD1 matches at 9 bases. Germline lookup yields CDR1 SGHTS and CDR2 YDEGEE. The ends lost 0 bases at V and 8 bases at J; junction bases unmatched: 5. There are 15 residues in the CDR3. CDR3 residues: CASSLGDRDLEKLFF. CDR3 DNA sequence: TGTGCCAGCAGCTTGGGGGACAGGGACCTCGAAAAACTGTTTTTT.

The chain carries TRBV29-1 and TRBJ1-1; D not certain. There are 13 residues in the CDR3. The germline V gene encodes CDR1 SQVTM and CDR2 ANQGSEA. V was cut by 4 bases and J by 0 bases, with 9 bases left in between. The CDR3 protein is CSVGAGVNTEAFF. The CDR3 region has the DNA TGCAGCGTTGGTGCGGGCGTGAACACTGAAGCTTTCTTT. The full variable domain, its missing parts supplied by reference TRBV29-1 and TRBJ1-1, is SAVISQKPSRDICQRGTSLTIQCQVDSQVTMMFWYRQQPGQSLTLIATANQGSEATYESGFVIDKFPISRPNLTFSTLTVSNMSPEDSSIYLCSVGAGVNTEAFFGQGTRLTVV.

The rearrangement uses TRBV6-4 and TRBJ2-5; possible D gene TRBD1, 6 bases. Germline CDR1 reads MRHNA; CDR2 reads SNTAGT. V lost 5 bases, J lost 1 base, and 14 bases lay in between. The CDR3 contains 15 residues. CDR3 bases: TGTGCCAGCAGTCCAAACCCAGGGGCCCAAGAGACCCAGTACTTC. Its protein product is CASSPNPGAQETQYF.

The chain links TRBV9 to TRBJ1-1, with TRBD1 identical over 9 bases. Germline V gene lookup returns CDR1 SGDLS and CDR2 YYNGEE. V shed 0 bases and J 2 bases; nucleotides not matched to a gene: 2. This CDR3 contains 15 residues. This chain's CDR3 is CASSVGGQGNTEAFF. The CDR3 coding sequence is TGTGCCAGCAGCGTAGGGGGACAGGGTAACACTGAAGCTTTCTTT.

CDR3 coding DNA: TGTGCCAGCAGCTTAGCGGCAGGGGGCCGGTCACCCCTCCACTTT. Translation gives CASSLAAGGRSPLHF. The J gene is TRBJ1-6, the V gene TRBV11-2; 8 bases align to TRBD1. V shed 1 base, J shed 10 bases, and the junction held 6 bases outside the gene matches. Germline CDR1 reads SGHAT; CDR2 reads FQNNGV. The CDR3 extends over 15 amino acids.

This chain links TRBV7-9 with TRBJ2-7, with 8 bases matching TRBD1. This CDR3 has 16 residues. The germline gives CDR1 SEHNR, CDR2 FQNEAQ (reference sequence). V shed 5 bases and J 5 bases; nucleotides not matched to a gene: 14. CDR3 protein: CASSRLPGQGLDEQYF. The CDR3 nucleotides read TGTGCCAGCAGCCGACTCCCCGGACAGGGACTCGACGAGCAGTACTTC.

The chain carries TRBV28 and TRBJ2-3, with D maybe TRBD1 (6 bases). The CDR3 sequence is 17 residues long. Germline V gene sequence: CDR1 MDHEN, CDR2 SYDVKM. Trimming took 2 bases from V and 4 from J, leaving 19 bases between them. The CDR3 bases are TGTGCCAGCAGTTTACTGGGACACCTTACCGGGGCAGATACGCAGTATTTT. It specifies CASSLLGHLTGADTQYF.

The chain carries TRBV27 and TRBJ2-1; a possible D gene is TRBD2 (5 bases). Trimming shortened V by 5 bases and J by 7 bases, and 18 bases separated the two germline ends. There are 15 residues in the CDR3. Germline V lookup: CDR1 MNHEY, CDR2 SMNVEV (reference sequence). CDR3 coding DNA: TGTGCCAGCAGTCCAATACCTCCGGGGTTAAATGAGCAGTTCTTC. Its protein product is CASSPIPPGLNEQFF.

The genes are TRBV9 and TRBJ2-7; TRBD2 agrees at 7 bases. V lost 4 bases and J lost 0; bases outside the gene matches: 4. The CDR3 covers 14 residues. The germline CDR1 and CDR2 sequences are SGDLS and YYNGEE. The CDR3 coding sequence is TGTGCCAGCAGCCTGCGGGACTACTCCTACGAGCAGTACTTC. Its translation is CASSLRDYSYEQYF. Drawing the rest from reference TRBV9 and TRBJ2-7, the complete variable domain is DSGVTQTPKHLITATGQRVTLRCSPRSGDLSVYWYQQSLDQGLQFLIQYYNGEERAKGNILERFSAQQFPDLHSELNLSSLELGDSALYFCASSLRDYSYEQYFGPGTRLTVT.

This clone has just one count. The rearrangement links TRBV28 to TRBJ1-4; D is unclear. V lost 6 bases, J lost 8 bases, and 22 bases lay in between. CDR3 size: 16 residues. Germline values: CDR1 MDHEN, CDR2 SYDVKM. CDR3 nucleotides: TGTGCCAGCAGCCCAGGCACCGGGAGGGCAATCGAAAAACTGTTTTTT. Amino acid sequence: CASSPGTGRAIEKLFF.

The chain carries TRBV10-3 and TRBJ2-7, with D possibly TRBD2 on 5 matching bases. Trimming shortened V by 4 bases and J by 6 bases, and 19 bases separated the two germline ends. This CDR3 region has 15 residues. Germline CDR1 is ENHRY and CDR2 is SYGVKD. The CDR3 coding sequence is TGTGCCATCAGTGGAGGCTGGTCGGAGGTGTTCGAGCAGTACTTC. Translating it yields CAISGGWSEVFEQYF.

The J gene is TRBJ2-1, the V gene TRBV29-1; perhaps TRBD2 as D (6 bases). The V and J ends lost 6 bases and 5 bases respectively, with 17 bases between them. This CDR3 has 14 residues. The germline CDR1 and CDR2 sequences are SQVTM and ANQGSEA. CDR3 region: CSVGPGLYNNEQFF. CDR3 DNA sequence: TGCAGCGTGGGCCCGGGACTGTATAACAATGAGCAGTTCTTC.

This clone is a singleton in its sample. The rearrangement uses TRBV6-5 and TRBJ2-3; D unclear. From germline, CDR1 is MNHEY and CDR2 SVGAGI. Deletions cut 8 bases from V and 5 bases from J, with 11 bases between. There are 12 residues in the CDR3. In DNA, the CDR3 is TGTGCCAGCGAGGAATACGGAGATACGCAGTATTTT. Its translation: CASEEYGDTQYF.

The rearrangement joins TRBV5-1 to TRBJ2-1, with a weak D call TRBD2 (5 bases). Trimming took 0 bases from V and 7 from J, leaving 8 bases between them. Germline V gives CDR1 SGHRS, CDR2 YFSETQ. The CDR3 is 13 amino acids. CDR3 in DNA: TGCGCCAGCAGCTTGGCTTCGGGAAATGAGCAGTTCTTC. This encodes CASSLASGNEQFF. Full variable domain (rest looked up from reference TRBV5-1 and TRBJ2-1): KAGVTQTPRYLIKTRGQQVTLSCSPISGHRSVSWYQQTPGQGLQFLFEYFSETQRNKGNFPGRFSGRQFSNSRSEMNVSTLELGDSALYLCASSLASGNEQFFGPGTRLTVL.

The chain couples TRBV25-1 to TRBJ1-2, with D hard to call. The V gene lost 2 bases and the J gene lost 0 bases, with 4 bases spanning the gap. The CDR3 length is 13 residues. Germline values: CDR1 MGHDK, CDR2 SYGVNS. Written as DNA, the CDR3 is TGTGCCAGCAGTGAAGGAGCTAACTATGGCTACACCTTC. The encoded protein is CASSEGANYGYTF.

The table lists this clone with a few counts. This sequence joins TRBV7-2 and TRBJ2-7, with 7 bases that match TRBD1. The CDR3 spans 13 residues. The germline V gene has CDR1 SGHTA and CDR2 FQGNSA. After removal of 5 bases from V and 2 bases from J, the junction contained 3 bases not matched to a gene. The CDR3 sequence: CASSGDSTYEQYF. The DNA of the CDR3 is TGTGCCAGCAGCGGGGACAGTACCTACGAGCAGTACTTC.

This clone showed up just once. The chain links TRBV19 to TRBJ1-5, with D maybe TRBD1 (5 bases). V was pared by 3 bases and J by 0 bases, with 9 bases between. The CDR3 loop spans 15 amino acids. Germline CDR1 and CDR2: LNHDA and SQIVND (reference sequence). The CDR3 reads CASSMTVYSNQPQHF. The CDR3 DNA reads TGTGCCAGTAGTATGACAGTCTATAGCAATCAGCCCCAGCATTTT.

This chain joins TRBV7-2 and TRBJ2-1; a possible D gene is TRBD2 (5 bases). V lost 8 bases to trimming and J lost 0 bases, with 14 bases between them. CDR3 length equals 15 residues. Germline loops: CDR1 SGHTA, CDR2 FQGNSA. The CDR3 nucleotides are TGTGCCAGCGGTGTGTTAGGGAGCTCCTACAATGAGCAGTTCTTC. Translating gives CASGVLGSSYNEQFF.

Written as DNA, the CDR3 is TGTGCCAGCAGCTTAAATCCCTATGAAAAACTGTTTTTT. It translates to CASSLNPYEKLFF. V is TRBV5-4 and J is TRBJ1-4; no reliable D call. Germline values: CDR1 SGHNT, CDR2 YYREEE (reference sequence). The CDR3 length is 13 residues. Trimming removed 2 bases from V and 6 bases from J, with 8 bases in between.